A single sample gave rise to the 18 T cell receptor beta chains below, sequenced in a study of CD8+CD57+ T cells in acquired aplastic anemia. Investigators profiled TCR beta VDJ and CDR3 from genomic DNA template. TCRdb redid the calling of the reads with MiXCR, one entry per CDR3 protein. Of 250,000 to 350,000 distinct CDR3 sequences detected, about 56% appear once; the ten largest clones hold roughly 8%. Sequences were obtained from sorted CD4+, CD8+, or CD8+CD57+ T cells (not recorded which) from PBMCs. The receptors shown here come from a human donor with severe aplastic anemia or a healthy control (not recorded which).

The chain recombines TRBV7-9 with TRBJ2-1; perhaps TRBD1 as D (5 bases). Germline-derived CDR1 and CDR2 are SEHNR and FQNEAQ (reference sequence). The CDR3 has 14 residues. The V gene lost 5 bases and the J gene lost 2 bases, with 10 bases spanning the gap. The CDR3 region is CASSPQDTYNEQFF. The CDR3 DNA reads TGTGCCAGCAGCCCCCAGGACACCTACAATGAGCAGTTCTTC.

This clonotype was seen repeatedly, ten times or more. The V and J genes are TRBV11-1 and TRBJ1-6; tentative D call: TRBD1 (5 bases). The V gene lost 5 bases and the J gene lost 3 bases, with 20 bases spanning the gap. This CDR3 has 18 residues. From germline, CDR1 is SGHAT and CDR2 FQDESV (reference sequence). For the CDR3, the DNA is TGTGCCAGCAGCAGAACGGGACGCCCGGGGGTCTATAATTCACCCCTCCACTTT. Its translation is CASSRTGRPGVYNSPLHF.

This clonotype was seen only a few times. V usage is TRBV5-6 and J usage is TRBJ2-1; TRBD1 agrees at 11 bases. This CDR3 region has 14 residues. V lost 5 bases to trimming and J lost 8 bases; unmatched junction nucleotides: 6. The germline gives CDR1 SGHDT, CDR2 YYEEEE. The CDR3 region is CASSDGTGGDEQFF. The CDR3 DNA is TGTGCCAGCAGTGACGGGACAGGGGGGGATGAGCAGTTCTTC. Together with reference TRBV5-6 and TRBJ2-1, the CDR3 gives the full variable domain: DAGVTQSPTHLIKTRGQQVTLRCSPKSGHDTVSWYQQALGQGPQFIFQYYEEEERQRGNFPDRFSGHQFPNYSSELNVNALLLGDSALYLCASSDGTGGDEQFFGPGTRLTVL.

Regarding this clonotype: Possible read error: a much larger clone is one base away. This rearrangement joins TRBV12-3 or TRBV12-4 to TRBJ1-5; 9 nucleotides match TRBD1. The CDR3 has 15 residues. J lost 3 bases, V lost 4 bases, and 4 bases had no gene match. CDR3 protein: CASSSRDRVNQPQHF. In nucleotides, the CDR3 is TGTGCCAGCAGTTCACGGGACAGGGTCAATCAGCCCCAGCATTTT.

This clonotype was picked up many times. This chain uses TRBV19 with TRBJ1-2, with TRBD1 as a possible D gene (6 bases). Germline lookup yields CDR1 LNHDA and CDR2 SQIVND (reference sequence). The length of the CDR3 is 13 residues. V lost 6 bases to trimming and J lost 4 bases, with 12 bases between them. DNA of the CDR3: TGTGCCAGTAGGACCGGGACACTCTATGGCTACACCTTC. Protein product: CASRTGTLYGYTF.

This clonotype turned up a few times. The rearrangement joins TRBV29-1 to TRBJ1-1; D call uncertain. Germline CDR1 SQVTM, CDR2 ANQGSEA. The CDR3 covers 13 residues. V was trimmed by 1 base and J by 0 bases, leaving 6 bases between them. In nucleotides, the CDR3 is TGCAGCGTTGAAGGCAGAATGAACACTGAAGCTTTCTTT. Translated, it gives CSVEGRMNTEAFF.

This clonotype was observed a single time. CDR3 protein: CASSLRRDSYNEQFF. In DNA form, the CDR3 reads TGCGCCAGCAGCCTTAGAAGGGACTCCTACAATGAGCAGTTCTTC. The chain employs TRBV10-1 and TRBJ2-1, with D uncertain. Germline V gene sequence: CDR1 WNHNN, CDR2 SYGVQD (reference sequence). Trimming stripped 6 bases from V and 0 bases from J, with 12 bases between. This CDR3 comprises 15 residues.

The chain recombines TRBV12-3 or TRBV12-4 with TRBJ2-3; D is uncertain. Between the trimmed V and J ends, which lost 5 bases and 11 bases, there was a span of 14 bases. The CDR3 sequence is 12 residues long. This chain's CDR3 is CASSADFQRQYF. CDR3 nucleotide sequence: TGTGCCAGCAGTGCCGACTTCCAGCGGCAGTATTTT.

This clonotype was observed a few times. The chain joins TRBV7-2 to TRBJ2-7; no clear D. Trimming removed 0 bases from V and 5 bases from J, with 17 bases in between. The germline V gene encodes CDR1 SGHTA and CDR2 FQGNSA. The CDR3 runs to 16 residues. The CDR3 DNA sequence: TGTGCCAGCAGCTTAGCGCTGGATATCTTTAGGAACGAGCAGTACTTC. This sequence encodes CASSLALDIFRNEQYF.

The rearrangement joins TRBV2 to TRBJ1-1; D unclear. Trimming pared 4 bases from V and 14 bases from J, leaving 20 bases between. The CDR3 spans 13 residues. CDR1 and CDR2 from the germline V gene are SNHLY and FYNNEI. The CDR3 nucleotides read TGTGCCAGCAGTGCAAGAGGCCAGACTGAAGTCTTCTTT. It is translated as CASSARGQTEVFF.

V usage is TRBV20-1 and J usage is TRBJ2-7; 9 nucleotides line up with TRBD1. Looked up from germline, CDR1 is DFQATT and CDR2 is SNEGSKA (reference sequence). The junction had 5 bases not matched to a gene; V was cut back by 6 bases and J by 5 bases. The CDR3 runs 12 residues. The CDR3 region is CSAEGQGNEQYF. DNA of the CDR3: TGCAGTGCCGAGGGACAGGGTAACGAGCAGTACTTC.

V is TRBV7-6 and J is TRBJ1-5; a possible D gene is TRBD1 (6 bases). Germline CDR1 reads SGHVS; CDR2 reads FNYEAQ. The V and J ends lost 1 base and 4 bases respectively, with 11 bases between them. The CDR3 covers 15 residues. CDR3 nucleotide sequence: TGTGCCAGCAGCTTAGTGACAGGTGGGAATCAGCCCCAGCATTTT. Translated: CASSLVTGGNQPQHF.

The chain carries TRBV13 and TRBJ1-2; 9 bases map to TRBD1. This CDR3 has 15 amino acids. The V gene end was trimmed by 4 bases and the J gene end by 6 bases; junction bases not matched to a gene: 9. Per germline, CDR1 PRHDT and CDR2 FYEKMQ (reference sequence). The CDR3 region is CASSWGQGAVDGYTF. In DNA, the CDR3 is TGTGCCAGCAGCTGGGGACAGGGTGCTGTAGATGGCTACACCTTC. Using reference TRBV13 and TRBJ1-2 for the parts outside the CDR3, the full variable domain is AAGVIQSPRHLIKEKRETATLKCYPIPRHDTVYWYQQGPGQDPQFLISFYEKMQSDKGSIPDRFSAQQFSDYHSELNMSSLELGDSALYFCASSWGQGAVDGYTFGSGTRLTVV.

In the case of this clonotype: One junction end disagrees with the germline gene, perhaps due to a read error. This sequence joins TRBV24-1 and TRBJ1-5; no clear D gene. The germline V gene has CDR1 KGHDR and CDR2 SFDVKD. The CDR3 has 12 amino acids. The CDR3 nucleotides read TGCGCCACCAGTGATGTCGGTCAGCCCCAGCATTTT. It specifies CATSDVGQPQHF.

In the case of this clonotype: Given a much more abundant clone one base away, this may be a read error. Since the CDR3 does not end with the conserved phenylalanine or tryptophan, this likely comes from a read error. V gene TRBV6-1 combines with J gene TRBJ2-3, with TRBD1 identical over 9 bases. J was trimmed by 2 bases and V by 4 bases; bases with no gene match: 4. Per germline, CDR1 MNHNS and CDR2 SASEGT. This CDR3 is built from 15 residues. The CDR3 sequence: CASSVDRGYTDTQYL. CDR3 DNA sequence: TGTGCCAGCAGTGTGGACAGGGGATACACAGATACGCAGTATCTT.

As for this clonotype: A much larger clone differs by one base, so this may be a read error. This chain joins TRBV3-1 and TRBJ2-7, with D possibly being TRBD1 or TRBD2 (5 bases each). Germline assignment: CDR1 LGHDT and CDR2 YNNKEL (reference sequence). The CDR3 runs 14 residues. The CDR3 here is CASSQKAGHWERYF. In DNA, the CDR3 is TGTGCCAGCAGCCAAAAGGCCGGACACTGGGAGCGGTACTTC.

This clonotype was seen many times. The chain joins TRBV19 to TRBJ1-5; 8 positions match TRBD1. The trim removed 5 bases at V and 0 bases at J, leaving 3 bases unmatched. This CDR3 is built from 15 residues. Germline CDR1 reads LNHDA; CDR2 reads SQIVND (reference sequence). The CDR3 reads CASSGTGLSNQPQHF. CDR3 DNA sequence: TGTGCCAGTAGTGGGACAGGTCTTAGCAATCAGCCCCAGCATTTT.

The V gene is TRBV2, the J gene TRBJ2-7, with D hard to call. V lost 1 base, J lost 7 bases, and 11 bases lay in between. This CDR3 comprises 13 residues. Germline loops: CDR1 SNHLY, CDR2 FYNNEI. The DNA of the CDR3 is TGTGCCAGCAGTGAAGGGGTAGGATTTGAGCAGTACTTC. Amino acids: CASSEGVGFEQYF.